The rows below give T cell receptor beta chains drawn from one sample of a study of CD8+ T cells in alopecia areata. Using immunoSEQ multiplex PCR, the repertoire was profiled, and TCRdb retains in-frame clones only, with some absent. The repertoire has some 190,000 clones, roughly 46% of them found once; the top ten carry 10%. The source material was CD8+ T cells sorted from blood, sampled around week 53, from a patient treated with tofacitinib. Source of these receptors: a human donor with alopecia areata. CDR3s leave out the opening cysteine and the closing phenylalanine or tryptophan.

11	TRBV19	TRBJ2-3	ASNLGLADTQY
13	TRBV4-2	TRBJ2-5	ASSSYGTSRETQY
13	TRBV27	TRBJ1-2	ASSLGVGDYYGYT
14	TRBV6-1	TRBJ2-7	ASSEAYYGAGYEQY
13	TRBV21-1	TRBJ1-5	ASSKGARGNQPQH
13	TRBV27	TRBJ1-6	ASTSGQATNSPLH
13	TRBV7-9	TRBJ2-1	ASSLGQGAYNEQF
12	TRBV6-5	TRBJ1-4	ASSHGTTNEKLF
10	TRBV30	TRBJ2-3	AWSVSSDTQY
12	TRBV4-1	TRBJ2-7	ASSPRRVAGEQY
13	TRBV27	TRBJ2-7	ASSLVGTGSYEQY
14	TRBV25-1	TRBJ1-6	ASSDHPTWSNSPLH
11	TRBV11-2	TRBJ2-3	ASSTTGGNTQY
14	TRBV27	TRBJ1-3	ASSPDGRYSGNTIY
11	TRBV5-6	TRBJ2-1	ASSLFLSGEQF
11	TRBV29-1	TRBJ1-4	SVSMGRGEKLF
12	TRBV4-1	TRBJ2-7	ASSQVLNTYEQY
15	TRBV4-1	TRBJ2-7	ASSQDPWGLSSYEQY
12	TRBV30	TRBJ2-3	ALGTGSRTDTQY
13	TRBV7-9	TRBJ1-3	ASSFTQGEADTIY
14	TRBV6-5	TRBJ2-2	ASSYSQGEYTGELF
13	TRBV30	TRBJ2-6	AWTGSYSGANVLT
13	TRBV5-1	TRBJ2-7	ASSSRDRLSYEQY
15	TRBV5-4	TRBJ2-2	ASSLKRGGPVTGELF
16	TRBV6-1	TRBJ2-5	ASSEQPLDGSGWETQY
13	TRBV4-3	TRBJ2-7	ASSQEETGFNEQY
12	TRBV19	TRBJ1-5	ASSISDYNQPQH
10	TRBV5-6	TRBJ1-2	ASSFQGPGYT
11	TRBV25-1	TRBJ1-1	ASSAGENTEAF
11	TRBV27	TRBJ2-7	ASSLGQVGQQY